What follows are 15 T cell receptor beta chains derived from one specimen sequenced in a study of cytomegalovirus exposure and HLA in healthy donors listed by TCRdb under 2017. Library creation used the immunoSEQ multiplex PCR assay. For the multiplex PCR, a mixture combining 60 forward primers for TCR Vbeta segments and 13 reverse primers for TCR Jbeta segments was used. Not all clones reach the TCRdb copy of this immuneACCESS table, which keeps in-frame sequences only. Checked studies attribute under half of the gap to unresolved V genes and leave the rest unexplained. Here the sample has more than 150,000 clones; around three quarters occur a single time. The ten largest account for 1.5% to 1.9% of the sample. Sequencing was carried out using PBMCs. The receptors here all came from a man in his forties in good health and CMV-seronegative.

J is TRBJ1-5 and V is TRBV7-2, with 7 bases lining up with TRBD1. CDR3 length: 15 amino acids. The J segment lost 5 bases and the V segment lost 6 bases, leaving 10 bases of the junction unmatched. Germline V gene lookup returns CDR1 SGHTA and CDR2 FQGNSA. The DNA for the CDR3 is TGTGCCAGCAGGGAGTCCGGGGACAGTTATCAGCCCCAGCATTTT. Protein product: CASRESGDSYQPQHF.

V and J are TRBV25-1 and TRBJ1-4; D not resolved. Trimming left V 6 bases short and J 0 bases short, with 11 bases between. Germline V gene sequence: CDR1 MGHDK, CDR2 SYGVNS. This CDR3 is built from 15 residues. CDR3 protein: CASSEPGATNEKLFF. For the CDR3, the DNA is TGTGCCAGCAGCGAACCGGGTGCAACTAATGAAAAACTGTTTTTT.

J is TRBJ1-3 and V is TRBV18; no definite D call. This CDR3 region has 13 residues. Trimming pared 1 base from V and 8 bases from J, leaving 9 bases between. Germline values: CDR1 KGHSH, CDR2 LQKENI. For the CDR3, the DNA is TGTGCCAGCTCACCACGGAGGGAGGACACCATATATTTT. Its translation is CASSPRREDTIYF.

This chain links TRBV2 with TRBJ1-5, with D possibly being TRBD1 (5 bases). The CDR3 contains 16 residues. Per the germline V gene, CDR1 is SNHLY and CDR2 is FYNNEI. V lost 7 bases and J 4 bases, leaving 20 bases between the germline ends. CDR3 bases: TGTGCCAGCACCTCTACGGCGGGGCAGAATAATCAGCCCCAGCATTTT. Residues: CASTSTAGQNNQPQHF.

The chain uses TRBV6-6 and TRBJ1-5, with D hard to call. Germline V gives CDR1 MNHNY, CDR2 SVGAGI (reference sequence). Trimming left V 2 bases short and J 4 bases short, with 6 bases between. The CDR3 spans 13 residues. The CDR3, as DNA: TGTGCCAGCAGTTACGAGAAAAATCAGCCCCAGCATTTT. Its protein product is CASSYEKNQPQHF.

The rearrangement links TRBV19 to TRBJ2-2; D may be TRBD1 (6 bases). The CDR3 consists of 16 residues. Trimming shortened V by 4 bases and J by 2 bases, and 14 bases separated the two germline ends. Per germline, CDR1 LNHDA and CDR2 SQIVND (reference sequence). The CDR3 nucleotides are TGTGCCAGTAGTAAAAGACAGGCGCCCAACACCGGGGAGCTGTTTTTT. Protein sequence: CASSKRQAPNTGELFF.

The V call is TRBV7-9, the J call TRBJ1-4; weak D call: TRBD1 (5 bases). The V gene lost 2 bases and the J gene lost 11 bases, with 9 bases spanning the gap. Germline V gene lookup returns CDR1 SEHNR and CDR2 FQNEAQ (reference sequence). The CDR3 totals 12 residues. This CDR3 is CASSLSEGKLFF. CDR3 in DNA: TGTGCCAGCAGCTTATCGGAGGGGAAACTGTTTTTT. Looking up the rest from reference TRBV7-9 and TRBJ1-4 gives the full variable domain: DTGVSQNPRHKITKRGQNVTFRCDPISEHNRLYWYRQTLGQGPEFLTYFQNEAQLEKSRLLSDRFSAERPKGSFSTLEIQRTEQGDSAMYLCASSLSEGKLFFGSGTQLSVL.

This clone was picked up a small number of times. The V gene is TRBV15, the J gene TRBJ1-4, with 10 bases fitting TRBD1. The CDR3 spans 15 residues. V trimming: 3 bases; J trimming: 6 bases; junction bases outside the gene matches: 4. Germline V lookup: CDR1 LNHNV, CDR2 YYDKDF (reference sequence). CDR3: CATSRRGTGDEKLFF. CDR3 nucleotide sequence: TGTGCCACCAGCAGGAGAGGGACAGGGGATGAAAAACTGTTTTTT.

The V and J genes are TRBV19 and TRBJ2-1; D possibly corresponds to TRBD2 (5 bases). The germline V and J ends were trimmed by 5 bases and 0 bases, with 11 bases remaining between them. The CDR3 is made up of 15 amino acids. Germline assignment: CDR1 LNHDA and CDR2 SQIVND (reference sequence). The CDR3 spells CASSAAASSYNEQFF. In DNA, the CDR3 is TGTGCCAGTAGTGCAGCGGCGAGCTCCTACAATGAGCAGTTCTTC.

The V call is TRBV9, the J call TRBJ2-1, with D possibly TRBD2 on 6 matching bases. Trimming removed 3 bases at V and 9 bases at J, with 19 bases between. In germline, CDR1 is SGDLS, CDR2 YYNGEE. This CDR3 region has 15 residues. DNA for the CDR3: TGTGCCAGCAGCGGGAGGGCGGGACCCGGGGGTGAGCAGTTCTTC. This gives the protein CASSGRAGPGGEQFF.

The CDR3 sequence is CASSRGGAGGSGDTQYF. CDR3 bases: TGCGCCAGCAGTCGCGGCGGGGCGGGAGGGAGCGGAGATACGCAGTATTTT. This sequence joins TRBV5-1 and TRBJ2-3; TRBD2 matches at 9 bases. V lost 5 bases to trimming and J lost 5 bases; unmatched junction nucleotides: 15. The CDR3 is 17 amino acids. Germline assignment: CDR1 SGHRS and CDR2 YFSETQ.

This clone appeared a few times. V usage is TRBV7-3 and J usage is TRBJ2-2, with 8 bases aligning to TRBD2. This CDR3 is built from 14 residues. Germline trimming cut 8 bases from V and 1 base from J; bases unmatched to any gene: 3. Germline-derived CDR1 and CDR2 are SGHTA and FQGTGA. The DNA of the CDR3 is TGTGCCAGCGGGGCGGGAGGGAACACCGGGGAGCTGTTTTTT. Its protein is CASGAGGNTGELFF.

The CDR3 coding sequence is TGTGCCAGCAGCTTGGCCCCGACAGGAGCCGGACCCTACGAGCAGTACTTC. Its translation is CASSLAPTGAGPYEQYF. J is TRBJ2-7 and V is TRBV5-5; a weak D match, TRBD1 (6 bases). The V gene lost 0 bases and the J gene lost 2 bases, with 18 bases spanning the gap. The CDR3 sequence is 17 residues long. Germline loops: CDR1 SGHKS, CDR2 YYEKEE (reference sequence).

CDR3 loop: CASSGGSRLAGGNEQFF. CDR3 in DNA: TGTGCCAGCAGTGGCGGCTCTCGGCTAGCGGGAGGGAATGAGCAGTTCTTC. This chain uses TRBV6-1 with TRBJ2-1, with 12 bases matching TRBD2. V dropped 4 bases and J dropped 7; count of bases not matched to a gene: 11. This CDR3 is 17 amino acids long. Germline CDR1 reads MNHNS; CDR2 reads SASEGT.

This chain uses TRBV7-7 with TRBJ2-5, with TRBD1 as a possible D gene (6 bases). CDR1 SSHAT and CDR2 FNYEAQ come from the germline V gene (reference sequence). This CDR3 has 13 residues. V was cut by 4 bases and J by 5 bases, with 11 bases left in between. CDR3 nucleotide sequence: TGTGCCAGCAGCTCAGGGGTGAGGGAGACCCAGTACTTC. Translation gives CASSSGVRETQYF.